The 8 T cell receptor beta chains in this list originate from one sample, sequenced in a study of CD8+ T cells in alopecia areata. TCR sequencing used cDNA made by reverse transcription of extracted RNA. Profiling relied on immunoSEQ multiplex PCR, and the TCRdb table lists in-frame clones only, not all of them. The sample contains 150,000 to 200,000 clones, roughly 60% of which appear only once. Treatment: oral pan-JAK inhibitor, 5-10 mg twice daily. The material sequenced was CD4+ T cells sorted from blood, taken at week 24, from a patient treated with tofacitinib. Receptors were obtained from a human donor with alopecia areata.

The chain employs TRBV9 and TRBJ1-5; D is ambiguous. Germline CDR1 reads SGDLS; CDR2 reads YYNGEE. The V and J ends lost 0 bases and 2 bases respectively, with 9 bases between them. CDR3 length: 15 amino acids. CDR3 coding DNA: TGTGCCAGCAGCGTAGGTGAGTTCGGCAATCAGCCCCAGCATTTT. It is translated as CASSVGEFGNQPQHF.

This clone has just a few counts. The J gene is TRBJ2-7, the V gene TRBV5-6; no firm D call. The V end was cut by 1 base, the J end by 2 bases, with 10 bases between. Germline assignment: CDR1 SGHDT and CDR2 YYEEEE. The CDR3 length is 14 residues. CDR3 region: CASSLRMGTYEQYF. The CDR3, as DNA: TGTGCCAGCAGCTTGAGGATGGGTACCTACGAGCAGTACTTC.

This chain uses TRBV27 with TRBJ2-4; D may correspond to TRBD1 or TRBD2 (5 bases each). The germline V gene encodes CDR1 MNHEY and CDR2 SMNVEV (reference sequence). V lost 10 bases and J 7 bases, leaving 17 bases between the germline ends. The CDR3 is 13 amino acids. This CDR3 reads CATLARDRNIQYF. CDR3 coding DNA: TGTGCCACCCTAGCCAGGGATCGGAACATTCAGTACTTC.

This clone was seen only a few times. The chain joins TRBV14 to TRBJ2-2, with TRBD1 as a possible D gene (5 bases). V gave up 1 base and J gave up 8 bases, with 8 bases separating them. CDR1 and CDR2 from the germline V gene are SGHDN and FVKESK. The CDR3 totals 13 residues. Here the CDR3 DNA reads TGTGCCAGCAGCCAAGTCGCAGGGGGGGAGCTGTTTTTT. It translates to CASSQVAGGELFF.

The V gene is TRBV7-2, the J gene TRBJ2-7; no reliable D call. From germline, CDR1 is SGHTA and CDR2 FQGNSA. Trimming removed 10 bases from V and 2 bases from J, with 18 bases in between. The CDR3 is 14 residues long. DNA of the CDR3: TGTGCCACCCCAAGTGGCGAGACGACCTACGAGCAGTACTTC. Residues: CATPSGETTYEQYF.

The rearrangement links TRBV30 to TRBJ2-7; TRBD1 is a possible D gene (5 bases). Trimming took off 2 bases at V and 5 bases at J, with 13 bases between the two ends. This CDR3 region has 13 residues. The germline CDR1 and CDR2 sequences are GTSNPN and SVGIG (reference sequence). This CDR3 reads CAWSPQGYDEQYF. The CDR3, as DNA: TGTGCCTGGAGTCCCCAGGGTTACGACGAGCAGTACTTC.

This clone occurred many times. The identical CDR3 is also encoded by other nucleotide sequences in the sample. CDR3 nucleotide sequence: TGTGCCAGCTCGGGCTCTGGGGCCAACGTCCTGACTTTC. This sequence encodes CASSGSGANVLTF. The chain is built from TRBV6-6 and TRBJ2-6; D gene unclear. V was shortened by 8 bases and J by 0 bases, with 5 bases between the two germline ends. Germline lookup yields CDR1 MNHNY and CDR2 SVGAGI (reference sequence). The CDR3 runs 13 residues.

V gene TRBV29-1 combines with J gene TRBJ2-5, with 12 bases aligning to TRBD1. V gave up 8 bases and J gave up 6 bases; unmatched junction bases: 13. The CDR3 covers 15 residues. Germline CDR1 reads SQVTM; CDR2 reads ANQGSEA. This CDR3 is CSFAEGTGGSKTQYF. The CDR3 nucleotides read TGCAGCTTCGCGGAAGGGACAGGGGGCAGTAAGACCCAGTACTTC.